This TCR beta chain originates from a study of metastatic and nonmetastatic thyroid tumors. Under the authors' procedure: Differences in CDR3 between clinicopathological groups were drawn on to build a classifier intended to discriminate distant-metastatic papillary thyroid cancer patients. TCRdb re-called clones from the PCR reads using MiXCR. The V and J calls were determined by TCRdb, not by the authors. The sample records around 31,000 clones, 20% to 25% being singletons. Germline V gene lookup returns CDR1 MDHEN and CDR2 SYDVKM. CDR3 length: 15 amino acids. Germline trimming cut 4 bases from V and 16 bases from J; bases unmatched to any gene: 11. This clone showed up many times. Nobody among the patients had been given any treatment before thyroid surgery.

The receptor was derived from a male donor with papillary thyroid cancer or a benign thyroid nodule (not recorded which). Some clones in this sample may be carry-over from other donors' samples. The genes are TRBV28 and TRBJ2-1, with TRBD2 matching over 15 bases. The specimen was tumor tissue. The DNA for the CDR3 is TGTGCCAGCAGTTCACCTGGGACTAGCGGGAGGAGGATTTTCTTC. The encoded protein is CASSSPGTSGRRIFF.